This TCR beta chain was documented in a study of shared clonotypes between healthy human individuals. TCRdb's copy holds only in-frame clones and misses some; the assay was immunoSEQ multiplex PCR. Of hundreds of thousands of clones listed, approximately 79% are singletons. Germline loops: CDR1 SQVTM, CDR2 ANQGSEA. Deletions cut 2 bases from V and 7 bases from J, with 12 bases between. This CDR3 spans 13 amino acids. Sequenced material: memory CD4+ T cells sorted from blood. Regarding subset: CD45RA-negative fraction. This rearrangement joins TRBV29-1 to TRBJ2-1, with D unresolved. The receptor was derived from a woman in her 30s in good health. Here the CDR3 reads CSVETNLGNEQFF. In DNA, the CDR3 is TGCAGCGTTGAAACTAACCTCGGGAATGAGCAGTTCTTC.